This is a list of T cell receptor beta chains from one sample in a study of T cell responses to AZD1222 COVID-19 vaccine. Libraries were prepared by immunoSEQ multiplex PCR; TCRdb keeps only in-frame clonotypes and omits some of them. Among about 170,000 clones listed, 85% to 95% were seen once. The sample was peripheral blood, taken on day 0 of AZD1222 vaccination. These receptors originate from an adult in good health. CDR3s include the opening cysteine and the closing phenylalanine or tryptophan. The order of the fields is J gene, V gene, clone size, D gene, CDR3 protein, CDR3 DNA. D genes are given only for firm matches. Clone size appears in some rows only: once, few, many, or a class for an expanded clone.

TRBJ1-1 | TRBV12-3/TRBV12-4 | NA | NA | CASSLFQNTEAFF | TGTGCCAGCAGTTTATTCCAGAACACTGAAGCTTTCTTT
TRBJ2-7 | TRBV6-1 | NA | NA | CASSEYIPWGYEQYF | TGTGCCAGCAGTGAATACATTCCCTGGGGGTACGAGCAGTACTTC
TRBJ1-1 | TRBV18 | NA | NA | CASSPNVREAFF | TGTGCCAGCTCACCAAACGTTCGTGAAGCTTTCTTT
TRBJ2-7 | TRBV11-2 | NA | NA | CASRPQGEQYF | TGTGCCAGCAGACCACAAGGCGAGCAGTACTTC
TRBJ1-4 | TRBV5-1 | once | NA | CASSLGTVATNEKLFF | TGCGCCAGCAGCTTGGGAACAGTAGCAACTAATGAAAAACTGTTTTTT
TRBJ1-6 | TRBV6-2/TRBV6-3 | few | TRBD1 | CASSYRDRIYNSPLHF | TGTGCCAGCAGTTATCGGGACAGGATCTATAATTCACCCCTCCACTTT
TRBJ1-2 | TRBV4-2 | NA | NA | CASSQASQVGYGYTF | TGTGCCAGCAGCCAAGCCTCACAGGTCGGCTATGGCTACACCTTC
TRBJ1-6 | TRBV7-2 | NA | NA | CASSLYAGGDSPLHF | TGTGCCAGCAGCCTATATGCGGGGGGGGACTCACCCCTCCACTTT
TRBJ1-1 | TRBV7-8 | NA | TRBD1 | CASSLGTGGTTEAFF | TGTGCCAGCAGCTTAGGAACAGGGGGTACCACTGAAGCTTTCTTT
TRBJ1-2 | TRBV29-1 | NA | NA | CSVDRGNGYTF | TGCAGCGTTGACAGGGGAAATGGCTACACCTTC
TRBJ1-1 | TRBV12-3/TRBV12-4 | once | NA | CASSLYGSSEAFF | TGTGCCAGCAGTTTATATGGTTCGTCCGAAGCTTTCTTT
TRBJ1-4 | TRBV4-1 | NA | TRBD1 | CASNSGTGGEKLFF | TGCGCCAGCAACTCCGGGACAGGGGGGGAAAAACTGTTTTTT
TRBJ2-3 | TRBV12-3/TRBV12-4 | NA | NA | CATLSGDTQYF | TGTGCCACCCTCTCGGGAGATACGCAGTATTTT
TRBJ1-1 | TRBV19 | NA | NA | CASSTPARAFF | TGTGCCAGTAGTACGCCCGCTCGCGCTTTCTTT
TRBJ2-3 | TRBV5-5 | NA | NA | CASSPNPGTDTQYF | TGTGCCAGCAGCCCCAACCCGGGCACAGATACGCAGTATTTT
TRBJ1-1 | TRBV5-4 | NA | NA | CASSLWAGRNTEAFF | TGTGCCAGCAGCTTGTGGGCAGGGCGGAACACTGAAGCTTTCTTT
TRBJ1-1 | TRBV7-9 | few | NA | CASSPSWGHGRDTEAFF | TGTGCCAGCAGCCCCTCATGGGGACATGGGAGGGACACTGAAGCTTTCTTT
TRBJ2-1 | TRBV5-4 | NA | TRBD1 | CAIDRGFF | TGTGCCATAGACAGGGGTTTCTTC
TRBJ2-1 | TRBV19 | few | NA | CASSWRASDNNEQFF | TGTGCCAGTAGTTGGCGGGCTAGCGACAACAATGAGCAGTTCTTC
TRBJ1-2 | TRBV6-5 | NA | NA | CASKGGRDYGYTF | TGTGCCAGCAAGGGGGGCAGGGACTATGGCTACACCTTC
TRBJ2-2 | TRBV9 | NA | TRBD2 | CASSARGRAGTGELFF | TGTGCCAGCAGCGCTCGGGGGAGGGCAGGGACCGGGGAGCTGTTTTTT
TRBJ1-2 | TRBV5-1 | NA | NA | CASSQDGYGYTF | TGCGCCAGCAGCCAGGACGGCTATGGCTACACCTTC
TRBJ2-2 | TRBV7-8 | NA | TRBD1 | CASSLVQAGGPGELFF | TGTGCCAGCAGCTTAGTGCAGGCAGGGGGACCCGGGGAGCTGTTTTTT
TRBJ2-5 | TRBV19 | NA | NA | CASNLGGPQETQYF | TGTGCCAGTAATTTGGGGGGCCCCCAAGAGACCCAGTACTTC
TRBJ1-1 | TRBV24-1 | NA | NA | CATSDLNTPGTEAFF | TGTGCCACCAGTGATTTGAACACCCCGGGCACTGAAGCTTTCTTT
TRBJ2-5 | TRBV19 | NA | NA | CASSIGGVPGGETQYF | TGTGCCAGTAGTATTGGAGGGGTCCCCGGCGGAGAGACCCAGTACTTC
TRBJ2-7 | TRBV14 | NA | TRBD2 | CASSDERRGTYEQYF | TGTGCCAGCAGCGATGAAAGGCGGGGGACCTACGAGCAGTACTTC
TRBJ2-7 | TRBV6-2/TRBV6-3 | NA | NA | CASSNAGLTYEQYF | TGTGCCAGCAGTAATGCGGGATTGACCTACGAGCAGTACTTC
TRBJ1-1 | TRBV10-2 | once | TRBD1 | CASTRQGGTEAFF | TGCGCCAGCACCAGACAGGGAGGAACTGAAGCTTTCTTT
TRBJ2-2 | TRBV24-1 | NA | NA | CATSDTNTGELFF | TGTGCCACCAGTGATACGAACACCGGGGAGCTGTTTTTT
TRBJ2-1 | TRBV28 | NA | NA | CASSPQGGYNEQFF | TGTGCCAGCAGTCCCCAGGGAGGATACAATGAGCAGTTCTTC
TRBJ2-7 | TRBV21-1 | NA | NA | CASSTLPSEVAYEQYF | TGTGCCAGCAGCACCCTTCCTAGTGAGGTGGCCTACGAGCAGTACTTC
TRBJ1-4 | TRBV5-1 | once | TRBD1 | CASSSTGGRGEKLFF | TGCGCCAGCAGCTCGACCGGGGGCAGGGGGGAAAAACTGTTTTTT
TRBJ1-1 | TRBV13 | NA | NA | CASSFRTENTEAFF | TGTGCCAGCAGCTTTAGGACGGAGAACACTGAAGCTTTCTTT
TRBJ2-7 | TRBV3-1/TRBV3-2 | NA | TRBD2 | CASSGLAGVNHEQYF | TGTGCCAGCAGCGGACTAGCGGGAGTAAACCACGAGCAGTACTTC
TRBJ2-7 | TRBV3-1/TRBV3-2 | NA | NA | CASSQTEGGRGVHEQYF | TGTGCCAGCAGCCAAACCGAAGGCGGCAGGGGGGTCCACGAGCAGTACTTC
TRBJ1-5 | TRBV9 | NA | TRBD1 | CASSPRDRGNQPQHF | TGTGCCAGCAGCCCGCGGGACAGGGGCAATCAGCCCCAGCATTTT
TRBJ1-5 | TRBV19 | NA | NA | CASSLFLNQPQHF | TGTGCCAGTAGTTTATTTCTCAATCAGCCCCAGCATTTT
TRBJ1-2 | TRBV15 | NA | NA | CATSRDSVYGYTF | TGTGCCACCAGCAGAGATTCCGTCTATGGCTACACCTTC
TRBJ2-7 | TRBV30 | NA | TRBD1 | CAWRRTGGHEQYF | TGTGCCTGGCGGAGGACAGGGGGTCACGAGCAGTACTTC
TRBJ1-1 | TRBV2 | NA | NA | CASSDPGMVGNTEAFF | TGTGCCAGCAGTGATCCGGGTATGGTAGGGAACACTGAAGCTTTCTTT
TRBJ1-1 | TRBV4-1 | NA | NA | CASRRENTEAFF | TGCGCCAGCAGACGGGAGAACACTGAAGCTTTCTTT